The 15 T cell receptor beta chains below all came from one sample that was sequenced in a study of blood T cell repertoires in COVID-19. Some clones are missing from TCRdb's copy, which holds only in-frame ones; the method was immunoSEQ multiplex PCR. The data show around 140,000 clones, about nine tenths seen once. The sample was peripheral blood. These receptors came from a man older than 75 with acute or convalescent COVID-19.

The gene calls are TRBV19 and TRBJ1-2; 9 bases align to TRBD1. This CDR3 is built from 14 residues. Trimming removed 8 bases from V and 1 base from J; junction bases left unmatched: 5. The germline V gene encodes CDR1 LNHDA and CDR2 SQIVND (reference sequence). This CDR3 is CASLRQGGNYGYTF. Here the CDR3 DNA reads TGTGCCAGTCTCCGACAGGGGGGTAACTATGGCTACACCTTC.

This chain connects TRBV10-3 to TRBJ1-4; TRBD1 is a possible D gene (5 bases). V shed 0 bases and J shed 6 bases, with 8 bases lying between them. Germline CDR1 and CDR2: ENHRY and SYGVKD. The CDR3 is 14 residues long. The CDR3 reads CAISESRGDEKLFF. In nucleotides, the CDR3 is TGTGCCATCAGTGAGTCACGGGGGGATGAAAAACTGTTTTTT.

The chain couples TRBV28 to TRBJ1-5; the D gene is possibly TRBD1 (6 bases). V was trimmed by 1 base and J by 7 bases, leaving 17 bases between them. Germline V gives CDR1 MDHEN, CDR2 SYDVKM. This CDR3 has 16 amino acids. The CDR3 here is CASSLYKKGEGQPQHF. As DNA, the CDR3 is TGTGCCAGCAGTTTATATAAAAAGGGGGAAGGGCAGCCCCAGCATTTT. The variable domain in full, with the rest retrieved from reference TRBV28 and TRBJ1-5, is DVKVTQSSRYLVKRTGEKVFLECVQDMDHENMFWYRQDPGLGLRLIYFSYDVKMKEKGDIPEGYSVSREKKERFSLILESASTNQTSMYLCASSLYKKGEGQPQHFGDGTRLSIL.

The J gene is TRBJ1-2, the V gene TRBV5-1; D is perhaps TRBD1 (6 bases). Germline V lookup: CDR1 SGHRS, CDR2 YFSETQ. The CDR3 loop spans 13 amino acids. V lost 0 bases and J lost 4, with 7 bases in between. The CDR3 DNA sequence: TGCGCCAGCAGCTTGGAGACAGGCTATGGCTACACCTTC. Translation gives CASSLETGYGYTF.

The chain joins TRBV28 to TRBJ2-7; 7 nucleotides match TRBD2. Germline CDR1 is MDHEN and CDR2 is SYDVKM. V was clipped by 9 bases and J by 3 bases; unmatched bases: 8. The CDR3 runs to 13 residues. CDR3 amino acids: CASRNGGIYEQYF. The CDR3 coding sequence is TGTGCCAGTAGGAACGGGGGGATCTACGAGCAGTACTTC.

V is TRBV19 and J is TRBJ1-2; D remains unclear. Germline CDR1 LNHDA, CDR2 SQIVND (reference sequence). This CDR3 is built from 13 residues. V was cut by 4 bases and J by 2 bases, with 8 bases left in between. DNA of the CDR3: TGTGCCAGTAGTAAGCCCACGAACTATGGCTACACCTTC. It is translated as CASSKPTNYGYTF.

The V and J genes are TRBV19 and TRBJ1-5, with 9 bases that match TRBD1. Trimming removed 10 bases from V and 0 bases from J; junction bases left unmatched: 4. Germline CDR1 reads LNHDA; CDR2 reads SQIVND (reference sequence). There are 14 residues in the CDR3. The chain's CDR3 is CATRDRASNQPQHF. The CDR3 DNA follows: TGTGCCACTCGGGACAGGGCTAGCAATCAGCCCCAGCATTTT.

In DNA, the CDR3 is TGTGCCTGGAGCCGCGACTCCTACAATGAGCAGTTCTTC. Translating gives CAWSRDSYNEQFF. The chain recombines TRBV30 with TRBJ2-1; D remains unclear. Germline V gives CDR1 GTSNPN, CDR2 SVGIG (reference sequence). The V gene lost 3 bases and the J gene lost 0 bases, with 6 bases spanning the gap. The CDR3 contains 13 residues.

The chain's CDR3 is CASSLPNNSPLHF. CDR3 DNA sequence: TGCGCCAGCAGCCTTCCAAATAATTCACCCCTCCACTTT. The gene calls are TRBV4-1 and TRBJ1-6; D is undetermined. Germline-derived CDR1 and CDR2 are MGHRA and YSYEKL. The CDR3 sequence is 13 residues long. Trimming pared 4 bases from V and 5 bases from J, leaving 6 bases between.

This clone has only one observation. The chain uses TRBV18 and TRBJ1-2; D might be TRBD1 (6 bases). The CDR3 runs 19 residues. CDR1 is KGHSH and CDR2 is LQKENI in the germline V gene. Trimming stripped 3 bases from V and 2 bases from J, with 25 bases between. CDR3 nucleotides: TGTGCCAGCTCACCCCTGCGTGCGGGGGCGATTTTGAGGAACTATGGCTACACCTTC. Protein sequence: CASSPLRAGAILRNYGYTF.

The chain joins TRBV30 to TRBJ2-1; D gene unclear. CDR3 length: 14 amino acids. V was trimmed by 0 bases and J by 4 bases, leaving 10 bases between them. Germline assignment: CDR1 GTSNPN and CDR2 SVGIG (reference sequence). CDR3 sequence: CAWSVGTQYNEQFF. CDR3 sequence (DNA): TGTGCCTGGAGTGTCGGTACTCAATACAATGAGCAGTTCTTC.

The V call is TRBV7-8, the J call TRBJ1-2; TRBD1 is a possible D gene (5 bases). CDR1 and CDR2 (germline): SGHVS, FQNEAQ. The V gene lost 3 bases and the J gene lost 2 bases, with 7 bases spanning the gap. This CDR3 contains 13 residues. CDR3 in amino acids: CASSLGRNYGYTF. In nucleotides, the CDR3 is TGTGCCAGCAGCTTGGGGCGGAACTATGGCTACACCTTC.

V and J are TRBV19 and TRBJ1-5; TRBD1 matches at 7 bases. Per the germline V gene, CDR1 is LNHDA and CDR2 is SQIVND (reference sequence). This CDR3 contains 14 residues. V dropped 8 bases and J dropped 2; count of bases not matched to a gene: 6. The CDR3, as DNA: TGTGCCAGTGGGACCGGGACAGGCAATCAGCCCCAGCATTTT. Translated: CASGTGTGNQPQHF.

The chain carries TRBV29-1 and TRBJ1-1, with TRBD1 matching over 10 bases. Unmatched junction bases numbered 6, after V lost 7 bases and J lost 7 bases. Germline V gives CDR1 SQVTM, CDR2 ANQGSEA. CDR3 size: 12 residues. CDR3 coding DNA: TGCAGCGCTGATGACAGGGGGCTTGAAGCTTTCTTT. This sequence encodes CSADDRGLEAFF. The full variable domain, completed using reference TRBV29-1 and TRBJ1-1, is SAVISQKPSRDICQRGTSLTIQCQVDSQVTMMFWYRQQPGQSLTLIATANQGSEATYESGFVIDKFPISRPNLTFSTLTVSNMSPEDSSIYLCSADDRGLEAFFGQGTRLTVV.

The J gene is TRBJ2-7, the V gene TRBV5-1, with TRBD2 matching over 9 bases. This CDR3 has 13 residues. Trimming took 1 base from V and 6 from J; bases not matched to a gene: 2. Germline CDR1 reads SGHRS; CDR2 reads YFSETQ. CDR3 residues: CASSLNSGGEQYF. The CDR3 DNA reads as TGCGCCAGCAGCTTGAATAGCGGGGGCGAGCAGTACTTC.